A selection of T cell receptor beta chains follows, all from one sample in a study of cytomegalovirus exposure and HLA in healthy donors. TCRdb's copy holds only in-frame clones and misses some; the assay was immunoSEQ multiplex PCR. The repertoire has 150,000 to 200,000 clones, 60% to 80% of them found once; the top ten carry about 0.93%. The sequenced material came from PBMCs. These receptor sequences come from a woman between 45 and 65 years old in good health and CMV-seropositive. Both conserved end residues are part of each CDR3. The D gene is left open where the match is weak. Rows give clone size only sometimes, using once, few, many, or a class for an expanded clone.

V gene	CDR3 length	J gene	clone size	D gene	CDR3 protein
TRBV5-6	16	TRBJ2-1	-	TRBD1	CASSLAGTGSYNEQFF
TRBV2	14	TRBJ1-1	-	TRBD1	CASSGSRGRTEAFF
TRBV5-6	15	TRBJ1-5	-	-	CASSLGQGSNQPQHF
TRBV5-5	15	TRBJ1-1	-	TRBD1	CASSQLDRGYTEAFF
TRBV15	16	TRBJ1-3	-	-	CATSRQAANSGNTIYF
TRBV15	14	TRBJ1-1	-	-	CATSRGQGNTEAFF
TRBV5-6	14	TRBJ1-5	once	TRBD1	CASSRKGAGQPQHF
TRBV4-1	16	TRBJ1-4	-	-	CASSQSDTSTNEKLFF
TRBV6-5	16	TRBJ1-6	-	-	CASSYSRESYNSPLHF
TRBV2	14	TRBJ1-1	-	TRBD1	CANTRTGLNTEAFF
TRBV7-9	14	TRBJ1-1	-	-	CASSLVGGNTEAFF